This TCR beta chain was profiled in a study of blood T cell repertoires in COVID-19 (dated by TCRdb to the early 2020s). Background for the entire study: Collaborator samples came from the United States, Italy and Spain and covered acute and convalescent phases of COVID-19. The material from the prospective study consisted of cDNA or gDNA derived from T cells, B-cell-depleted T cells, or PBMCs. Deeply sampled blood TCRbeta repertoires from subjects exposed to, actively infected with, or recovered from COVID-19 were included in the dataset. The repertoires were released in a freely available public database meant as a resource for research on the immune response to SARS-CoV-2. Samples came from the ongoing ImmuneRACE study (first 160 participants) plus 1,254 subjects from 6 global collaborators. Sample metadata almost always included a de-identified subject ID, COVID-19 status, age in years and sex. Where available, HLA class I and class II types were obtained from metadata supplied by the sample provider rather than from assay-based typing.

As regards this clone: It lacks a known antigen. Qualities for individual bases were not recorded, and no much larger clone is one base off.

The paper's findings and limits, for the study overall: Clinical and demographic metadata were provided uncurated, with the amount varying by source and participant.

TCRbeta CDR3 regions were amplified from genomic DNA using the immunoSEQ Assay, a bias-controlled multiplex PCR. The paper's data handling went like this. The number of nucleated cells in each sample was estimated from the amplification of reference gene primers within the assay. Sequence reads were collapsed and filtered to measure the absolute abundance of every unique TCRbeta CDR3 rearrangement. For each sample, productive Simpson clonality was calculated by taking the square root of Simpson's diversity index across productive rearrangements. The table was pulled from immuneACCESS by TCRdb, which kept in-frame rearrangements only. Such tables lose some clones; where checked, under half of the loss comes from unresolved V genes, and the rest has no known cause. V, J and clone size are those of that table, while D and trimming were read from the DNA. A total of roughly 99,000 clones appear in this sample, around 88% of them only once. 5.5% to 8% of the sample comes from the top ten.

According to the germline V gene (reference sequence), CDR1 reads SEHNR and CDR2 reads FQNEAQ. Reading from cysteine to phenylalanine, the CDR3 counts 15 amino acids. Only the CDR3 DNA stays, 45 bases, in frame from base 1. Unmatched junction bases come to 7, with V trimmed by 5 bases and J by 3 bases. Each collaborating institution followed its own protocols to collect whole blood in K2EDTA tubes. For TCRbeta analysis, collaborator samples were shipped as frozen whole blood, as isolated PBMCs, or as DNA extracted from either sample type. Sequencing was done on a sample of peripheral blood. Rearrangement joined TRBV7-9 to TRBJ1-1, with 9 bases matching TRBD1. The origin of this receptor is a man in his fifties with active or convalescent COVID-19. The DNA reads as follows: TGTGCCAGCAGCCGTCGGCGGGACAGGGACACTGAAGCTTTCTTT. Its protein product is CASSRRRDRDTEAFF. Joined to the reference TRBV7-9 and TRBJ1-1 proteins, this CDR3 gives the full variable domain: DTGVSQNPRHKITKRGQNVTFRCDPISEHNRLYWYRQTLGQGPEFLTYFQNEAQLEKSRLLSDRFSAERPKGSFSTLEIQRTEQGDSAMYLCASSRRRDRDTEAFFGQGTRLTVV.